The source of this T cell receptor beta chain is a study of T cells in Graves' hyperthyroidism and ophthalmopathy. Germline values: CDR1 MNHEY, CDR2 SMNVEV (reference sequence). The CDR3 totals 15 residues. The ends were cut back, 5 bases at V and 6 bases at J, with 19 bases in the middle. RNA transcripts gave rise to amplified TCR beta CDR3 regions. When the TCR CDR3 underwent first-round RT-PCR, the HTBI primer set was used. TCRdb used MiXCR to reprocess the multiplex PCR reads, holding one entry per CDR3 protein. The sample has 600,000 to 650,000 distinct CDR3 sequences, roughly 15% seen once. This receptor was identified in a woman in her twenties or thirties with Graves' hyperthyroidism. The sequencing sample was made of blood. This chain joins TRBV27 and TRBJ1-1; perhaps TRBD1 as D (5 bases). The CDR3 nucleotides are TGTGCCAGCAGTCTCAACAGGTTGGGGTTGGCTGAAGCTTTCTTT. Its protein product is CASSLNRLGLAEAFF.